These T cell receptor beta chains were read from a single sample in a study of cytomegalovirus exposure and HLA in healthy donors. This table comes from immunoSEQ multiplex PCR, and its TCRdb copy is limited to in-frame clones, with some not included. The table has about 88,000 clones, around 96% seen once. Sequencing was done on a sample of PBMCs. All receptors come from a man between 18 and 35 years old in good health and CMV-seronegative. Both conserved end residues are part of each CDR3. The order of the fields is J gene, clone size, V gene, D gene, CDR3 protein, CDR3 DNA. The D gene is left open where the match is weak. Clone size, where shown, is once, few, many, or a class for clones that have expanded.

TRBJ1-2	-	TRBV7-8	TRBD1	CASSATGTGLGYTF	TGTGCCAGCAGCGCTACCGGGACAGGGCTGGGCTACACCTTC
TRBJ1-2	once	TRBV6-5	-	CASSFGQRSGGFGYTF	TGTGCCAGCAGTTTCGGACAGCGCTCCGGGGGGTTCGGCTACACCTTC
TRBJ1-4	-	TRBV4-3	-	CASGRGLRTNEKLFF	TGCGCCAGCGGGCGGGGGTTACGAACTAATGAAAAACTGTTTTTT
TRBJ2-7	-	TRBV2	-	CASRRGFSTYEQYF	TGTGCCAGCAGGCGGGGATTTAGCACCTACGAGCAGTACTTC
TRBJ2-3	-	TRBV7-2	TRBD2	CASSRLAGGPDTQYF	TGTGCCAGCAGTAGACTAGCGGGAGGGCCAGATACGCAGTATTTT
TRBJ2-2	-	TRBV2	-	CASSRAGELFF	TGTGCCAGCAGCCGGGCCGGGGAGCTGTTTTTT
TRBJ2-7	few	TRBV2	-	CASGGNRGIEQYF	TGTGCCAGCGGCGGGAACAGGGGCATCGAGCAGTACTTC
TRBJ2-1	-	TRBV11-3	-	CASSFSATYEQFF	TGTGCCAGCAGCTTCAGCGCCACCTATGAGCAGTTCTTC
TRBJ2-6	-	TRBV27	TRBD1	CASSWGQGLSGANVLTF	TGTGCCAGCAGTTGGGGACAGGGGTTGTCTGGGGCCAACGTCCTGACTTTC
TRBJ1-5	-	TRBV4-1	TRBD1	CASSQGQGGNQPQHF	TGCGCCAGCAGCCAAGGACAGGGCGGCAATCAGCCCCAGCATTTT
TRBJ2-7	-	TRBV28	TRBD1	CASRWTGGYEQYF	TGTGCCAGCAGATGGACAGGGGGCTACGAGCAGTACTTC
TRBJ1-4	-	TRBV20-1	-	CSARQNEKLFF	TGCAGTGCTAGACAGAATGAAAAACTGTTTTTT
TRBJ2-7	-	TRBV5-1	TRBD1	CASSLPGTGRLGLAYEQYF	TGCGCCAGCAGCCTACCCGGGACAGGGCGTCTGGGGCTCGCCTACGAGCAGTACTTC
TRBJ2-1	-	TRBV19	TRBD2	CASINVGGSYNEQFF	TGTGCCAGCATAAATGTGGGAGGGTCCTACAATGAGCAGTTCTTC
TRBJ1-3	few	TRBV9	-	CASTRTVSGNTIYF	TGTGCCAGCACCCGGACAGTCTCTGGAAACACCATATATTTT
TRBJ1-4	-	TRBV19	TRBD1	CASSMGQPNEKLFF	TGTGCCAGTAGTATGGGACAGCCTAATGAAAAACTGTTTTTT
TRBJ1-1	-	TRBV4-3	-	CASSPPVTEAFF	TGCGCCAGCAGCCCCCCAGTCACTGAAGCTTTCTTT
TRBJ2-7	once	TRBV27	TRBD2	CASSPRLVAGGFEQYF	TGTGCCAGCAGTCCACGACTTGTAGCGGGAGGTTTCGAGCAGTACTTC
TRBJ2-5	-	TRBV5-4	TRBD1	CASSLGFRTGEGETQYF	TGTGCCAGCAGCTTGGGGTTCAGGACAGGGGAGGGAGAGACCCAGTACTTC
TRBJ2-2	-	TRBV9	-	CASSSGGSNTGELFF	TGTGCCAGCAGCTCTGGGGGCTCTAACACCGGGGAGCTGTTTTTT
TRBJ2-6	-	TRBV4-2	-	CASSPIENSLWGANVLTF	TGTGCCAGCAGCCCTATAGAGAACTCTTTGTGGGGGGCCAACGTCCTGACTTTC
TRBJ1-2	-	TRBV27	TRBD1	CASSFRGRGDYGYTF	TGTGCCAGCAGTTTCAGGGGGCGAGGTGACTATGGCTACACCTTC
TRBJ2-5	-	TRBV5-1	TRBD2	CASSWSGRETQYF	TGCGCCAGCAGCTGGAGCGGGAGAGAGACCCAGTACTTC
TRBJ2-2	-	TRBV5-1	-	CASSSKSRTKIGAGELFF	TGCGCCAGCAGCTCGAAATCAAGGACTAAAATCGGGGCCGGGGAGCTGTTTTTT
TRBJ2-3	-	TRBV30	TRBD2	CAWSTGLAGATDTQYF	TGTGCCTGGAGTACCGGACTAGCGGGAGCCACAGATACGCAGTATTTT
TRBJ2-4	-	TRBV7-9	TRBD1	CASSLGQGMDKNIQYF	TGTGCCAGCAGCTTAGGACAGGGTATGGACAAAAACATTCAGTACTTC
TRBJ2-1	-	TRBV7-8	-	CASSSNYNEQFF	TGTGCCAGCAGCTCCAATTACAATGAGCAGTTCTTC
TRBJ1-1	once	TRBV5-8	-	CASLTLGAFF	TGTGCCAGCCTTACCCTGGGCGCTTTCTTT
TRBJ2-2	-	TRBV19	TRBD1	CASRGSGQGAGELFF	TGTGCCAGTAGAGGGAGCGGCCAGGGGGCTGGGGAGCTGTTTTTT
TRBJ2-3	-	TRBV5-1	TRBD1	CASSSGTVGPDTQYF	TGCGCCAGCAGCTCAGGGACAGTTGGGCCAGATACGCAGTATTTT
TRBJ2-5	-	TRBV7-8	-	CASRGVEETQYF	TGTGCCAGCAGAGGGGTAGAAGAGACCCAGTACTTC
TRBJ2-5	-	TRBV5-1	-	CASSLYATQETQYF	TGCGCCAGCAGCTTGTATGCTACTCAAGAGACCCAGTACTTC
TRBJ2-1	-	TRBV4-1	-	CASSQEIRGSEQFF	TGCGCCAGCAGCCAAGAGATCCGGGGAAGTGAGCAGTTCTTC
TRBJ2-1	-	TRBV10-2	TRBD2	CASGLAGVREQFF	TGCGCCAGCGGACTAGCGGGAGTCCGTGAGCAGTTCTTC
TRBJ1-1	-	TRBV28	TRBD1	CASLTDRAQGTEAFF	TGTGCCAGTTTGACGGACAGGGCGCAAGGCACTGAAGCTTTCTTT
TRBJ1-3	once	TRBV28	-	CASSSPGHGNTIYF	TGTGCCAGCAGTTCGCCAGGGCATGGAAACACCATATATTTT
TRBJ2-7	-	TRBV5-1	TRBD1	CATAKQGMMDEQYF	TGCGCCACCGCAAAACAGGGGATGATGGACGAGCAGTACTTC
TRBJ1-1	-	TRBV7-8	TRBD1	CASPNLDRGTEAFF	TGTGCCAGCCCTAACCTCGACAGGGGAACTGAAGCTTTCTTT
TRBJ1-2	-	TRBV25-1	TRBD1	CASSDVRDRGNYGYTF	TGTGCCAGCAGTGACGTGCGGGACAGGGGAAACTATGGCTACACCTTC
TRBJ1-1	-	TRBV6-5	-	CASRRGSRAFF	TGTGCCAGCAGGCGGGGGTCGAGAGCTTTCTTT
TRBJ2-2	-	TRBV5-1	-	CASSVISTREVFNTGELFF	TGCGCCAGCAGCGTTATTTCGACCAGGGAAGTCTTTAACACCGGGGAGCTGTTTTTT
TRBJ2-5	-	TRBV11-2	-	CASSLKETQYF	TGTGCCAGCAGCCTAAAAGAGACCCAGTACTTC
TRBJ1-1	once	TRBV30	-	CAWSKEAAAFF	TGTGCCTGGAGCAAGGAGGCTGCAGCTTTCTTT
TRBJ2-1	-	TRBV30	TRBD2	CARGGGGYNGNEQFF	TGTGCCCGGGGGGGCGGGGGGTACAATGGCAATGAGCAGTTCTTC
TRBJ1-4	-	TRBV6-5	-	CASSYSGSRSEKLFF	TGTGCCAGCAGTTACTCAGGATCTAGGAGTGAAAAACTGTTTTTT
TRBJ2-2	once	TRBV25-1	-	CASSEWSIGGVDTGELFF	TGTGCCAGCAGTGAATGGTCAATAGGAGGCGTCGACACCGGGGAGCTGTTTTTT
TRBJ1-4	-	TRBV19	-	CASSITPGQVNEKLFF	TGTGCCAGTAGTATAACCCCAGGTCAAGTTAATGAAAAACTGTTTTTT